The present T cell receptor (beta chain) was sequenced within a study of blood T cell repertoires in COVID-19. Profiled with immunoSEQ multiplex PCR; TCRdb holds only in-frame clones, not every one. The sample gives about 85,000 clones, 82% of which show up once; more than 1% is in the top ten. The V gene end was trimmed by 1 base and the J gene end by 3 bases; junction bases not matched to a gene: 7. The CDR3 covers 17 residues. Germline V gene sequence: CDR1 SEHNR, CDR2 FQNEAQ (reference sequence). This clonotype originated in a woman of 80 years or more with acute or convalescent COVID-19. Sample: peripheral blood. The chain carries TRBV7-9 and TRBJ2-1; 9 bases align to TRBD1. Here the CDR3 DNA reads TGTGCCAGCAGCTTAGTAGGGACAGGGTGGGACTACAATGAGCAGTTCTTC. Translated: CASSLVGTGWDYNEQFF. Full variable domain (missing parts from reference TRBV7-9 and TRBJ2-1): DTGVSQNPRHKITKRGQNVTFRCDPISEHNRLYWYRQTLGQGPEFLTYFQNEAQLEKSRLLSDRFSAERPKGSFSTLEIQRTEQGDSAMYLCASSLVGTGWDYNEQFFGPGTRLTVL.